This TCR beta chain stems from a study of cytomegalovirus exposure and HLA in healthy donors. On this clone: Its specificity is unknown.

The CDR3 is 16 amino acids. V shed 1 base and J 2 bases; nucleotides not matched to a gene: 1. The germline V gene encodes CDR1 SGHTA and CDR2 FQGNSA. Study observations and caveats: The productive fraction for most TCR beta V segments was about 90% or about 30% in an earlier analysis. By a later analysis, the bulk of CMV-associated TCR beta chains appeared HLA-restricted.

The PCR employed 60 Vbeta primers together with 13 Jbeta primers. Sequencing used immunoSEQ multiplex PCR; TCRdb keeps in-frame clones, though not all of them. The sample lists under 200,000 clones, around two thirds occurring once. The chain combines TRBV7-2 with TRBJ2-3, with 12 bases lining up with TRBD2. The source is a man in his fifties or sixties in good health and CMV-seronegative. The sample was PBMCs. CDR3 amino acids: CASSLGTSGVTDTQYF. DNA for the CDR3: TGTGCCAGCAGCTTAGGGACTAGCGGGGTCACAGATACGCAGTATTTT.